Here is one TCR beta chain with its context. What it recognizes is unknown. CDR1 is SGHDN and CDR2 is FVKESK in the germline V gene. V was pared by 0 bases and J by 7 bases, with 18 bases between. The CDR3 is 16 residues long. These data originate in a study of shared clonotypes between healthy human individuals. The study, taken as a whole, reports: Non-shared clonotypes displayed generation probabilities falling below those of clonotypes present in all four donors. Larger estimated richness was generally seen in naive subsets than in memory subsets.

Authors' processing steps: In the immunoSEQ data, sequences were junction-only and lacked quality scores, so filtering differed. TCRdb's copy holds only in-frame clones and misses some; the assay was immunoSEQ multiplex PCR. That table supplies the V and J calls and clone size; D and trimming were determined from the DNA. The table shows some 680,000 clones, with approximately 73% occurring only once. Both subsets, CD45RA+ naive and CD45RA-negative memory, were split from the CD4+ cells. The source material was memory CD4+ T cells sorted from blood. Documented subset: CD45RA-negative fraction. The TCR sequence derives from a woman younger than 45 in good health. The J gene is TRBJ2-5, the V gene TRBV14; D may match TRBD1 or TRBD2 (5 bases each). The CDR3 DNA reads TGTGCCAGCAGCCAAGAGGGGGTCGGCAAATCCGGGACCCAGTACTTC. It translates to CASSQEGVGKSGTQYF.